The present entry profiles one T cell receptor (beta chain) with its context. Data came from immunoSEQ multiplex PCR; TCRdb stores just in-frame clones and leaves some out. The data contain roughly 130,000 clones, roughly 92% of them singletons. The germline CDR1 and CDR2 sequences are SGHNT and YENEEA. The J segment lost 4 bases and the V segment lost 0 bases, leaving 9 bases of the junction unmatched. This CDR3 spans 17 amino acids. The data belong to a study of control samples from healthy donors and cancer patients. The sample was blood. V usage is TRBV11-3 and J usage is TRBJ2-7, with 10 bases fitting TRBD2. The source is a man aged 25 to 40 in good health. The CDR3 loop is CASSLERWSGRVYEQYF. The CDR3 DNA follows: TGTGCCAGCAGCTTAGAGAGGTGGAGCGGGAGGGTTTACGAGCAGTACTTC.